This T cell receptor (beta chain) appears in the sequencing data of a study of follicular helper T cells after annual influenza vaccination (dated by TCRdb to between 2016 and 2019). With respect to the entire study: After each seasonal influenza vaccination, blood samples were collected on days 0, 7 and 28. Samples from 2013-2014 were cryopreserved, whereas samples from about 2015 were processed immediately after collection. To study recall of cTfh clones, some subjects were followed across successive annual vaccinations spanning the 2013-2014, 2014-2015 and 2015-2016 seasons. Six subjects had multi-year samples: four covered two vaccination seasons and two covered three seasons. One week after vaccination, a second recruited cohort of about a dozen subjects (Table S1) displayed a similar ICOS+CD38+ cTfh response. Summary of the overall study and its limitations: Successive annual vaccinations recalled a recurrent oligoclonal ICOS+CD38+ cTfh response that contained tetramer and AIM influenza-specific clonotypes. Only roughly 9.5-20% of analyzed cells yielded productive TCRB sequences, so sampling of rare clonotypes was not possible. Day 7 ICOS+CD38+ clones were most often found later in ICOS-CD38- cTfh, suggesting that subset may serve as a memory reservoir. ICOS+CD38+ cTfh clonality correlated with the frequency of that population, and its change correlated with the change in circulating plasmablast frequency.

About this clone itself: No cognate antigen has been identified for it. Per-base quality was not reported, and no clone a single base away is much larger than it.

The label giving this sample's time point can be read as: 2014-2015 season, pre-vaccination. TCRB sequencing was used to follow sorted CD4 subsets from the blood of adults before and after they were given the seasonal inactivated influenza vaccine (Fluvarix). To be eligible, subjects had to live in the community and must not have received influenza vaccine in the previous 6 months. Influenza vaccine contraindications, substance abuse, HIV/AIDS, active malignancy, immunomodulatory medication and active illness such as respiratory infection were included among the exclusion criteria. At each time point, somewhere between about 40 and 110 mL of blood was taken. Circulating Tfh were defined as non-naive CD4+CXCR5+PD-1+ cells, and these cells were sorted into ICOS+CD38+ and ICOS-CD38- fractions. Ficoll-Paque PLUS or SepMate separation was used to isolate PBMC. Cell subsets were sorted from PBMC on a BD FACS Aria before DNA extraction.

Cut back by 0 bases and 2 bases, the V and J ends lie 15 bases apart. The germline V gene yields SGHRS for CDR1 and YFSETQ for CDR2. The CDR3 runs 16 residues from the cysteine to the phenylalanine. Only the CDR3 part of the read is kept: 48 bases, read in frame from the first base. Libraries were made using the immunoSEQ multiplex PCR assay. Adaptive Biotechnologies carried out TCRB amplification, library preparation, sequencing and preliminary bioinformatics at Survey level resolution. For TCRB sequencing, genomic DNA from sorted cTfh populations was amplified by multiplex PCR. Processing in the source paper ran as follows. Clonality was calculated in R as 1 minus normalized Shannon entropy, and the Gini index was computed with the R package ineq. To get the overlap score, the summed counts of shared sequences were divided by the total counts of all sequences in both of the compared samples. The significance of shared clonotypes was tested with Fisher's exact test, assuming a theoretical repertoire of 10^7 TCRB sequences. TCRdb retrieved this table from immuneACCESS and kept in-frame rearrangements only. Not all clones are present; in checked studies, unresolved V genes account for under half, and no reason is known for the remainder. For V, J and clone size, that table is used; D and trimming come from the DNA. This sample lists 28,000 or so clones; roughly 80% were detected once. The ten biggest clones cover roughly 1.2% of the sample.

The chain links TRBV5-1 with TRBJ2-7; 5 matching bases give a weak D call of TRBD1. The sequence was collected from an adult who received the influenza vaccine. Sample: CXCR5+ CD38- circulating T follicular helper cells from blood, taken on the day of influenza vaccination. According to the study, the label for this sample's cell subset or site signals: circulating Tfh, non-naive CD4+CXCR5+PD-1+ (ICOS+CD38+ or ICOS-CD38-). The bases are TGCGCCAGCAGCTTGGGGGTTGGGGCCAGGGCCTACGAGCAGTACTTC. Translated, this gives CASSLGVGARAYEQYF.